This T cell receptor beta chain was identified in a study of cytomegalovirus exposure and HLA in healthy donors. Germline CDR1 is MDHEN and CDR2 is SYDVKM. The V end was cut by 10 bases, the J end by 9 bases, with 16 bases between. CDR3 size: 12 residues. Sequenced by immunoSEQ multiplex PCR; TCRdb stores in-frame clones only, minus some. The sample contains about 160,000 clones, approximately 87% of which appear only once. This receptor was taken from a woman in her 30s in good health and CMV-seronegative. This chain uses TRBV28 with TRBJ2-1; D call uncertain. The source material was PBMCs. The CDR3 here is CATARGYAEQFF. Here the CDR3 DNA reads TGTGCCACCGCCCGCGGCTACGCTGAGCAGTTCTTC.